The sequence of this TCR beta chain was determined in a study of cytomegalovirus exposure and HLA in healthy donors. For the study at large: When 350 to 500 donors were genotyped, about 80% of them were found to fall in the Caucasian-associated ancestry cluster. The study, taken as a whole, reports: Immune exposure information comprised only CMV serostatus.

PCR was performed using 60 Vbeta and 13 Jbeta primers. Assay used: immunoSEQ multiplex PCR; TCRdb lists only in-frame clones, some missing. Here the sample table reports tens of thousands of clones. After removal of 2 bases from V and 6 bases from J, the junction contained 2 bases not matched to a gene. The CDR3 is 14 amino acids. Germline V gene data show CDR1 as MNHEY and CDR2 as SMNVEV (reference sequence). Details on this clone: Its specificity is not known.

The rearrangement joins TRBV27 to TRBJ1-5, with TRBD1 identical over 9 bases. This clonotype originated in a woman aged 25 to 39 in good health and CMV-seropositive. The sample was PBMCs. The CDR3 nucleotides are TGTGCCAGCAGTTTAGCGACAGGGGGTCAGCCCCAGCATTTT. Translating it yields CASSLATGGQPQHF.